Described below is a single T cell receptor (beta chain) sequence and its context. Sequencing was performed with immunoSEQ multiplex PCR; in TCRdb, only in-frame clones are kept and a portion is missing. The sample has approximately 100,000 clones, about 90% seen once. The sample comes from a study of T cell changes during pregnancy in multiple sclerosis. In germline, CDR1 is SGHRS, CDR2 YFSETQ. The CDR3 loop spans 14 amino acids. V lost 0 bases, J lost 5 bases, and 12 bases lay in between. The V gene is TRBV5-1, the J gene TRBJ2-7, with a tentative D call TRBD2 (6 bases). The source of this sequence is a female donor with multiple sclerosis, enrolled in a pregnancy study. Source: peripheral blood, taken before pregnancy. The CDR3: CASSLVMGGDEQYF. In DNA form, the CDR3 reads TGCGCCAGCAGCTTGGTAATGGGGGGTGACGAGCAGTACTTC.